This T cell receptor (beta chain) emerged from a study of T cell repertoires in cytomegalovirus infection. Study details: Shared public TCR beta signatures pointed to both CMV infection and a matching HLA type.

One entry per CDR3 protein results from TCRdb running MiXCR on the reads. The sample shows roughly 570,000 distinct CDR3 sequences, 40% of them seen only once. The CDR3 loop spans 13 amino acids. Germline-derived CDR1 and CDR2 are MNHNS and SASEGT. The V segment lost 11 bases and the J segment 2 bases; nucleotides outside the gene matches: 7. Worth noting for this clonotype: Its antigen is unidentified.

The chain uses TRBV6-1 and TRBJ2-3, with 7 bases fitting TRBD1. This receptor was obtained from a human donor in good health (CMV status not recorded). Some clones in this sample may be carry-over from other donors' samples. The specimen comprised cultured PBMCs, sampled from culture after CMV antigen stimulation. The CDR3 DNA is TGTGCCGTACAGGGGTTAGTCACAGATACGCAGTATTTT. Encoded protein: CAVQGLVTDTQYF.